The 21 T cell receptor beta chains presented below share a single source sample, sequenced in a study of shared clonotypes between healthy human individuals. TCRdb's copy holds only in-frame clones and misses some; the assay was immunoSEQ multiplex PCR. The sample shows around 1.6 million clones, 98% of them seen only once. Sequencing was carried out using naive CD4+ T cells sorted from blood. Subset meaning: CD45RA+ positively selected. Every receptor here comes from a man aged 25 to 45 in good health.

J is TRBJ1-2 and V is TRBV18, with 7 bases identical to TRBD1. This CDR3 is built from 16 residues. The ends lost 4 bases at V and 0 bases at J; junction bases unmatched: 8. Per germline, CDR1 KGHSH and CDR2 LQKENI. The CDR3 DNA follows: TGTGCCAGCTCACTAGACAGGGACCGAACTAACTATGGCTACACCTTC. Its protein is CASSLDRDRTNYGYTF.

This clone occurred once. J is TRBJ1-4 and V is TRBV15, with no clear D. The CDR3 totals 16 residues. V gave up 0 bases and J gave up 0 bases, with 8 bases separating them. In germline, CDR1 is LNHNV, CDR2 YYDKDF (reference sequence). Written as DNA, the CDR3 is TGTGCCACCAGCAGAGATCTGGGGACAACTAATGAAAAACTGTTTTTT. Amino acids: CATSRDLGTTNEKLFF.

The V gene is TRBV2, the J gene TRBJ2-3, with TRBD2 identical over 8 bases. CDR3 size: 13 residues. J was trimmed by 4 bases and V by 6 bases; bases with no gene match: 3. The V gene's germline CDR1 is SNHLY and CDR2 FYNNEI. The CDR3 DNA is TGTGCCAGCAGAAGAGCGGGAGCAGATACGCAGTATTTT. It translates to CASRRAGADTQYF.

The V call is TRBV29-1, the J call TRBJ2-4; 11 positions agree with TRBD2. Germline lookup yields CDR1 SQVTM and CDR2 ANQGSEA. The ends lost 1 base at V and 1 base at J; junction bases unmatched: 9. There are 18 residues in the CDR3. The CDR3 nucleotides are TGCAGCGTTGAAGGGATAGCGGGAGGGCCTTTTGCCAAAAACATTCAGTACTTC. Translating gives CSVEGIAGGPFAKNIQYF.

J is TRBJ2-5 and V is TRBV6-1, with D perhaps matching TRBD1 (6 bases). V was trimmed by 2 bases and J by 0 bases, leaving 10 bases between them. CDR3 length: 15 amino acids. Germline V gene lookup returns CDR1 MNHNS and CDR2 SASEGT. This CDR3 is CASSERTANQETQYF. The CDR3 nucleotides are TGTGCCAGCAGTGAACGGACAGCCAACCAAGAGACCCAGTACTTC.

The chain recombines TRBV28 with TRBJ1-5; D may be TRBD1 (5 bases). V lost 9 bases to trimming and J lost 7 bases, with 10 bases between them. The CDR3 runs 11 residues. Germline CDR1 is MDHEN and CDR2 is SYDVKM. The CDR3 DNA sequence: TGTGCCAGTAAAAAGGGGCAGCCCCAGCATTTT. This sequence encodes CASKKGQPQHF.

The CDR3 sequence: CASSSTTVETQYF. Written as DNA, the CDR3 is TGTGCCAGTAGTTCGACGACAGTGGAGACCCAGTACTTC. The chain carries TRBV19 and TRBJ2-5; D is possibly TRBD1 (5 bases). The CDR3 extends over 13 amino acids. Germline V CDR1 and CDR2: LNHDA, SQIVND (reference sequence). The V and J ends lost 5 bases and 5 bases respectively, with 12 bases between them.

This chain links TRBV5-1 with TRBJ2-5, with 7 nucleotides matching TRBD2. This CDR3 has 17 amino acids. Germline V gene lookup returns CDR1 SGHRS and CDR2 YFSETQ. The V segment lost 3 bases and the J segment 0 bases; nucleotides outside the gene matches: 11. The DNA of the CDR3 is TGCGCCAGCAGCTCTGGGCGAGCTAGCGGATACCAAGAGACCCAGTACTTC. This sequence encodes CASSSGRASGYQETQYF.

This clone appeared once. The chain has TRBV7-9 and TRBJ2-5; no clear D. CDR3 length: 14 amino acids. Per germline, CDR1 SEHNR and CDR2 FQNEAQ (reference sequence). Trimming shortened V by 5 bases and J by 0 bases, and 10 bases separated the two germline ends. The CDR3 region has the DNA TGTGCCAGCAGCCCATTCCAATACCAAGAGACCCAGTACTTC. Encoded protein: CASSPFQYQETQYF.

V gene TRBV2 combines with J gene TRBJ2-2; D not resolved. Germline V gives CDR1 SNHLY, CDR2 FYNNEI. The V and J ends lost 3 bases and 6 bases respectively, with 11 bases between them. The CDR3 is made up of 14 amino acids. The CDR3 bases are TGTGCCAGCAGTGATTACGGATTCGCCGGGGAGCTGTTTTTT. Translation gives CASSDYGFAGELFF.

The V gene is TRBV27, the J gene TRBJ2-7; 7 bases agree with TRBD1. CDR1 is MNHEY, CDR2 SMNVEV, per germline (reference sequence). Unmatched junction bases numbered 6, after V lost 6 bases and J lost 1 base. The CDR3 sequence is 14 residues long. CDR3 amino acids: CASRPDRVSYEQYF. The CDR3, as DNA: TGTGCCAGCAGACCCGACAGGGTGTCCTACGAGCAGTACTTC.

This chain connects TRBV9 to TRBJ2-3, with D possibly being TRBD1 or TRBD2 (5 bases each). The length of the CDR3 is 14 residues. From germline, CDR1 is SGDLS and CDR2 YYNGEE. V dropped 1 base and J dropped 2 bases, with 8 bases sitting between them. The CDR3 spells CASSVRDDTDTQYF. The CDR3 DNA sequence: TGTGCCAGCAGCGTACGGGACGACACAGATACGCAGTATTTT.

CDR3 protein: CASSFPGDGNTIYF. In DNA form, the CDR3 reads TGTGCCAGCAGCTTTCCAGGGGACGGAAACACCATATATTTT. The gene calls are TRBV5-4 and TRBJ1-3; TRBD1 might be the D (6 bases). From germline, CDR1 is SGHNT and CDR2 YYREEE (reference sequence). Trimming took off 2 bases at V and 4 bases at J, with 10 bases between the two ends. CDR3 length: 14 residues.

The J gene is TRBJ2-7, the V gene TRBV29-1, with D perhaps given as TRBD1 or TRBD2 (5 bases each). V was cut by 8 bases and J by 2 bases, with 13 bases left in between. Germline CDR1 SQVTM, CDR2 ANQGSEA. This CDR3 region has 12 residues. CDR3 bases: TGCAGCATGACTAAGGGGCCCTACGAGCAGTACTTC. This codes for CSMTKGPYEQYF.

J is TRBJ2-4 and V is TRBV29-1, with D perhaps being TRBD1 or TRBD2 (5 bases each). The germline V gene encodes CDR1 SQVTM and CDR2 ANQGSEA. CDR3 length: 17 residues. Trimming cost V 7 bases and J 0 bases, with 22 bases left between them. CDR3 nucleotides: TGCAGCGCATTGGGACGTGGGATAACAGGAGCCAAAAACATTCAGTACTTC. Translated: CSALGRGITGAKNIQYF. Full variable domain (remainder filled in from reference TRBV29-1 and TRBJ2-4): SAVISQKPSRDICQRGTSLTIQCQVDSQVTMMFWYRQQPGQSLTLIATANQGSEATYESGFVIDKFPISRPNLTFSTLTVSNMSPEDSSIYLCSALGRGITGAKNIQYFGAGTRLSVL.

This clone was seen only once. V gene TRBV7-3 combines with J gene TRBJ2-5; no firm D call. V lost 5 bases and J lost 1, with 5 bases in between. The CDR3 runs 12 residues. Germline CDR1 and CDR2: SGHTA and FQGTGA. CDR3 in amino acids: CASSRVQETQYF. The CDR3, as DNA: TGTGCCAGCAGCCGGGTCCAAGAGACCCAGTACTTC.

The chain has TRBV5-6 and TRBJ1-2; a weak D match, TRBD1 (6 bases). V lost 1 base and J lost 6, with 7 bases in between. This CDR3 contains 12 residues. CDR1 is SGHDT, CDR2 YYEEEE, per germline. This CDR3 reads CASSLTGHGYTF. In DNA form, the CDR3 reads TGTGCCAGCAGCTTGACAGGGCATGGCTACACCTTC.

This chain connects TRBV25-1 to TRBJ2-7; no reliable D call. CDR3 length equals 12 residues. Germline V gene lookup returns CDR1 MGHDK and CDR2 SYGVNS. V lost 0 bases to trimming and J lost 3 bases, with 3 bases between them. The CDR3 reads CASSEYSYEQYF. CDR3 in DNA: TGTGCCAGCAGTGAATATAGCTACGAGCAGTACTTC.

This clone appeared a single time. This chain connects TRBV10-3 to TRBJ2-7, with TRBD2 identical over 7 bases. Losses at the gene ends were 7 bases for V and 0 bases for J; bases not matched to a gene: 6. Germline CDR1 and CDR2: ENHRY and SYGVKD. This CDR3 is 14 amino acids long. CDR3 region: CAITALADSYEQYF. For the CDR3, the DNA is TGTGCCATCACGGCGCTAGCGGACTCCTACGAGCAGTACTTC.

The V and J genes are TRBV18 and TRBJ1-4; 7 bases fit TRBD1. This CDR3 comprises 15 residues. The J segment lost 5 bases and the V segment lost 5 bases, leaving 8 bases of the junction unmatched. CDR1 KGHSH and CDR2 LQKENI come from the germline V gene. The CDR3 coding sequence is TGTGCCAGCTCATCTAACAGGGGCGCCAATGAAAAACTGTTTTTT. Encoded protein: CASSSNRGANEKLFF. The full variable domain, in which reference TRBV18 and TRBJ1-4 provide the parts outside the CDR3, is NAGVMQNPRHLVRRRGQEARLRCSPMKGHSHVYWYRQLPEEGLKFMVYLQKENIIDESGMPKERFSAEFPKEGPSILRIQQVVRGDSAAYFCASSSNRGANEKLFFGSGTQLSVL.

The chain joins TRBV11-3 to TRBJ2-3; D gene ambiguous. The germline gives CDR1 SGHNT, CDR2 YENEEA. Between the trimmed V and J ends, which lost 2 bases and 4 bases, there was a span of 16 bases. This CDR3 region has 16 residues. As DNA, the CDR3 is TGTGCCAGCAGCTTATATGGCGGAAGCTTCCCAGATACGCAGTATTTT. Its translation is CASSLYGGSFPDTQYF.